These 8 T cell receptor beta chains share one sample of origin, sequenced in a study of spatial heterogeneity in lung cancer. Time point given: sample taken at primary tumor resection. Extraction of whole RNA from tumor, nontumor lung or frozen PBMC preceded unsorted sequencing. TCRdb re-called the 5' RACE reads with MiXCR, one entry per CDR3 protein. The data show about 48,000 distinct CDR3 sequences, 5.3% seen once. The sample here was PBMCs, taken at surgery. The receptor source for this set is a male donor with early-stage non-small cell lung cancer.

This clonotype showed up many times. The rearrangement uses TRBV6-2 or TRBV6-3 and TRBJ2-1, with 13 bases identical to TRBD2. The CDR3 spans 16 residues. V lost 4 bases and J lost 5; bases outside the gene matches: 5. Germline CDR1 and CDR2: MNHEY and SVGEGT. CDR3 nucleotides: TGTGCCAGCAGTTGGACTAGCGGGAGACCCCACAATGAGCAGTTCTTC. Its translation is CASSWTSGRPHNEQFF.

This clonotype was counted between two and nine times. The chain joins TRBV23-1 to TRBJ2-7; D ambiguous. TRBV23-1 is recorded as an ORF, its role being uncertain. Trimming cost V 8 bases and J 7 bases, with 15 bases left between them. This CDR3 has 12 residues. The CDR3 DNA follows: TGCGCCAGCCCCGAGCACAGCTATGAGCAGTACTTC. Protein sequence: CASPEHSYEQYF.

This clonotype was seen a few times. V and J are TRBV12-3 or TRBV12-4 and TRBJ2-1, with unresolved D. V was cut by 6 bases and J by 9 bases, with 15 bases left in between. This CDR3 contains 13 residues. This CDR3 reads CASRSTTAGEQFF. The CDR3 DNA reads TGTGCCAGCAGATCAACTACGGCCGGTGAGCAGTTCTTC.

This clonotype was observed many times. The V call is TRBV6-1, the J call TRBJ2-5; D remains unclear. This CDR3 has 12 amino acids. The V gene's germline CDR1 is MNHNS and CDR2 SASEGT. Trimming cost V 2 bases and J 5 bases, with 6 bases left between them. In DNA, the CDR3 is TGTGCCAGCAGTGAATTTTATGAGACCCAGTACTTC. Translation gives CASSEFYETQYF.

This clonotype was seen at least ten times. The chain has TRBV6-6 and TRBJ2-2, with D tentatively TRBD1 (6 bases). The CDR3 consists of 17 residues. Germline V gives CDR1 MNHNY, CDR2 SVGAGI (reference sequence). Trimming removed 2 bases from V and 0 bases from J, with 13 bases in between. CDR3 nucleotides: TGTGCCAGCAGTTACCCTACAGGGATTTCGAACACCGGGGAGCTGTTTTTT. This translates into CASSYPTGISNTGELFF.

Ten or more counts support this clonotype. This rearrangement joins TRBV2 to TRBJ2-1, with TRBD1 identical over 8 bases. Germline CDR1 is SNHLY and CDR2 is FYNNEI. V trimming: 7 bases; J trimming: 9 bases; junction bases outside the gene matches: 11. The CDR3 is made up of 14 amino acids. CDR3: CASIPARGQAEQFF. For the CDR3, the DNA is TGTGCCAGCATCCCTGCTAGGGGACAGGCTGAGCAGTTCTTC.

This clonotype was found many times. The CDR3 spells CASSQQGSYNQPQHF. CDR3 DNA sequence: TGTGCCAGCAGCCAACAGGGCTCCTACAATCAGCCCCAGCATTTT. J is TRBJ1-5 and V is TRBV7-2, with a possible D match to TRBD1 (6 bases). V was clipped by 5 bases and J by 3 bases, with 14 bases between them. Germline-derived CDR1 and CDR2 are SGHTA and FQGNSA. The CDR3 loop spans 15 amino acids.

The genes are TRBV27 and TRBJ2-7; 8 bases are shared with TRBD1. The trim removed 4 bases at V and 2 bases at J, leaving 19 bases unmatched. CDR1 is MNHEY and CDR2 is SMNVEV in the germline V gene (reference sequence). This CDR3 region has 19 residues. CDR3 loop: CASSSLTGASHLGAYEQYF. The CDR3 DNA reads TGTGCCAGCAGTTCATTGACAGGGGCGTCGCACCTAGGGGCCTACGAGCAGTACTTC.